The 4 T cell receptor beta chains below were found in one sample sequenced in a study of CD8+ T cells in alopecia areata. It was cDNA, reverse transcribed from extracted RNA, that served as the sequencing template. Sequencing was performed with immunoSEQ multiplex PCR; in TCRdb, only in-frame clones are kept and a portion is missing. The repertoire holds 95,000 to 100,000 clones, with almost 60% as singletons. Treatment reported: oral pan-JAK inhibitor, 5-10 mg twice daily. The sample here was CD8+ T cells sorted from blood, taken at approximately week 56, from a patient treated with tofacitinib. The receptors stem from a human donor with alopecia areata.

J is TRBJ2-3 and V is TRBV27, with a weak D call TRBD1 (6 bases). There are 15 residues in the CDR3. V was clipped by 3 bases and J by 2 bases, with 12 bases between them. Germline V gene lookup returns CDR1 MNHEY and CDR2 SMNVEV (reference sequence). The CDR3 spells CASSFWGQNTDTQYF. The CDR3 region has the DNA TGTGCCAGCAGTTTTTGGGGACAAAACACAGATACGCAGTATTTT.

The V call is TRBV30, the J call TRBJ2-7, with 12 bases fitting TRBD1. V lost 3 bases and J lost 2; bases outside the gene matches: 2. The CDR3 runs 14 residues. From germline, CDR1 is GTSNPN and CDR2 SVGIG (reference sequence). The CDR3, as DNA: TGTGCCTGGAGCGGGGACAGGGGGCCCTACGAGCAGTACTTC. Translating gives CAWSGDRGPYEQYF.

This clone was seen only once. The chain couples TRBV4-1 to TRBJ2-7, with unresolved D. V shed 2 bases and J shed 2 bases, with 13 bases lying between them. The germline V gene has CDR1 MGHRA and CDR2 YSYEKL. The CDR3 consists of 15 residues. The chain's CDR3 is CASSQFDFGPYEQYF. In DNA, the CDR3 is TGCGCCAGCAGCCAATTCGACTTTGGGCCCTACGAGCAGTACTTC.

The chain uses TRBV30 and TRBJ1-2; possible D gene TRBD1, 5 bases. CDR3 size: 16 residues. V lost 3 bases and J 7 bases, leaving 24 bases between the germline ends. CDR1 and CDR2 from the germline V gene are GTSNPN and SVGIG (reference sequence). CDR3 loop: CAWRTGEVRILSGYTF. The CDR3 region has the DNA TGTGCCTGGAGGACGGGGGAGGTCCGGATTTTATCTGGCTACACCTTC.